The 31 T cell receptor beta chains listed next were all sequenced from one sample in a study of Ad26.COV2.S vaccination and SARS-CoV-2 variants. Treatment reported: about 20 received Ad26.COV2.S at low or high dose, single or two shots; roughly five received placebo; per-sample allocation not given. Each sample was drawn 63 days after the first injection (of vaccine or placebo). TCRdb's copy holds only in-frame clones and misses some; the assay was immunoSEQ multiplex PCR. The table shows 400,000 to 450,000 clones, with 90% occurring only once. Sequencing was performed on peripheral blood, taken in a trial of Ad26.COV2.S vaccine versus placebo. All receptors come from a person between 18 and 59 years old who received the Ad26.COV2.S COVID-19 vaccine or a placebo.

The gene calls are TRBV6-6 and TRBJ2-7; D might be TRBD1 (5 bases). This CDR3 is built from 15 residues. Trimming pared 8 bases from V and 5 bases from J, leaving 22 bases between. Germline CDR1 MNHNY, CDR2 SVGAGI (reference sequence). The CDR3 here is CASSTLDSPRDEQYF. The DNA of the CDR3 is TGTGCCAGCTCTACCCTAGACAGCCCCCGGGACGAGCAGTACTTC.

The genes are TRBV11-2 and TRBJ1-5, with D unresolved. The V gene lost 1 base and the J gene lost 8 bases, with 24 bases spanning the gap. CDR3 length equals 18 residues. CDR1 and CDR2 from the germline V gene are SGHAT and FQNNGV. CDR3 sequence: CASSLGQRSSGVFEPQHF. CDR3 DNA: TGTGCCAGCAGCTTAGGCCAGAGGAGTTCTGGGGTTTTCGAGCCCCAGCATTTT. The whole variable domain, remainder taken from reference TRBV11-2 and TRBJ1-5, is EAGVAQSPRYKIIEKRQSVAFWCNPISGHATLYWYQQILGQGPKLLIQFQNNGVVDDSQLPKDRFSAERLKGVDSTLKIQPAKLEDSAVYLCASSLGQRSSGVFEPQHFGDGTRLSIL.

This chain connects TRBV19 to TRBJ2-3; D possibly matches TRBD1 or TRBD2 (5 bases each). The CDR3 loop spans 15 amino acids. Germline loops: CDR1 LNHDA, CDR2 SQIVND (reference sequence). V lost 4 bases and J lost 0, with 11 bases in between. CDR3 nucleotide sequence: TGTGCCAGTAGTAGGGATGGGACGAGCACAGATACGCAGTATTTT. This gives the protein CASSRDGTSTDTQYF. Combining the CDR3 with reference TRBV19 and TRBJ2-3 gives the whole variable domain DGGITQSPKYLFRKEGQNVTLSCEQNLNHDAMYWYRQDPGQGLRLIYYSQIVNDFQKGDIAEGYSVSREKKESFPLTVTSAQKNPTAFYLCASSRDGTSTDTQYFGPGTRLTVL.

The chain employs TRBV9 and TRBJ2-2, with no clear D. V was trimmed by 4 bases and J by 3 bases, leaving 4 bases between them. From germline, CDR1 is SGDLS and CDR2 YYNGEE. This CDR3 is built from 12 residues. In nucleotides, the CDR3 is TGTGCCAGCAGCCCCCACACCGGGGAGCTGTTTTTT. Translated, it gives CASSPHTGELFF. The full variable domain, completed using reference TRBV9 and TRBJ2-2, is DSGVTQTPKHLITATGQRVTLRCSPRSGDLSVYWYQQSLDQGLQFLIQYYNGEERAKGNILERFSAQQFPDLHSELNLSSLELGDSALYFCASSPHTGELFFGEGSRLTVL.

The V gene is TRBV28, the J gene TRBJ1-5; D is undetermined. This CDR3 region has 14 residues. Germline CDR1 is MDHEN and CDR2 is SYDVKM. The V end lost 4 bases, the J end lost 4 bases, and 11 bases lay between the germline ends. This CDR3 is CASSWTRPNQPQHF. The CDR3 coding sequence is TGTGCCAGCAGTTGGACCCGTCCAAATCAGCCCCAGCATTTT.

In its sample, this clone was seen once. J is TRBJ2-2 and V is TRBV4-2, with a weak D call TRBD1 (6 bases). Trimming took 0 bases from V and 1 from J, leaving 15 bases between them. The CDR3 has 18 residues. In germline, CDR1 is LGHNA, CDR2 YNFKEQ. The CDR3 bases are TGTGCCAGCAGCCAAGATATCAGGGGCTACCAGAACACCGGGGAGCTGTTTTTT. Its translation is CASSQDIRGYQNTGELFF.

This chain joins TRBV28 and TRBJ1-3; unclear D gene. The V end was cut by 2 bases, the J end by 1 base, with 6 bases between. This CDR3 contains 14 residues. The V gene's germline CDR1 is MDHEN and CDR2 SYDVKM. CDR3 sequence (DNA): TGTGCCAGCAGTTTAGGTATATCTGGAAACACCATATATTTT. The encoded protein is CASSLGISGNTIYF.

The chain has TRBV19 and TRBJ2-7; maybe TRBD1 (7 bases). The V gene lost 4 bases and the J gene lost 2 bases, with 12 bases spanning the gap. The germline gives CDR1 LNHDA, CDR2 SQIVND (reference sequence). The CDR3 contains 14 residues. This chain's CDR3 is CASSSGRGAYEQYF. In nucleotides, the CDR3 is TGTGCCAGTAGTAGTGGCAGGGGGGCCTACGAGCAGTACTTC.

The V gene is TRBV2, the J gene TRBJ2-3; 11 bases map to TRBD2. The CDR3 extends over 18 amino acids. Germline CDR1 is SNHLY and CDR2 is FYNNEI. With 6 bases clipped from V and 0 bases from J, the junction kept 11 bases outside the gene matches. The CDR3 DNA sequence: TGTGCCAGCAGCGAGGGACTAGCGGCCACACGAAGCACAGATACGCAGTATTTT. Amino acids: CASSEGLAATRSTDTQYF.

The chain uses TRBV11-2 and TRBJ2-3, with D perhaps TRBD1 or TRBD2 (5 bases each). V lost 8 bases and J lost 6, with 12 bases in between. The CDR3 is 12 residues long. Germline V CDR1 and CDR2: SGHAT, FQNNGV. The CDR3, as DNA: TGTGCCAGCGGAACCTGGGGGGATACGCAGTATTTT. It yields the protein CASGTWGDTQYF.

About this clone itself: Distinct nucleotide sequences in the sample also encode this CDR3. The rearrangement joins TRBV27 to TRBJ2-7, with D possibly matching TRBD2 (6 bases). The CDR3 contains 15 residues. The germline V gene encodes CDR1 MNHEY and CDR2 SMNVEV (reference sequence). The ends were cut back, 4 bases at V and 0 bases at J, with 13 bases in the middle. CDR3 residues: CASSSGTGSSYEQYF. The CDR3 DNA follows: TGTGCCAGCAGTTCAGGGACTGGGAGCTCCTACGAGCAGTACTTC.

The chain recombines TRBV5-6 with TRBJ2-1; D uncertain. The V and J ends lost 1 base and 7 bases respectively, with 6 bases between them. The length of the CDR3 is 12 residues. Per germline, CDR1 SGHDT and CDR2 YYEEEE. For the CDR3, the DNA is TGTGCCAGCAGCTTGTTTCGGAATGAGCAGTTCTTC. Residues: CASSLFRNEQFF.

CDR3 in amino acids: CASSFYRGGESEQYF. In nucleotides, the CDR3 is TGTGCCAGCAGTTTTTACAGGGGGGGTGAGTCAGAGCAGTACTTC. This chain uses TRBV28 with TRBJ2-7, with a tentative D call TRBD1 (8 bases). The ends were cut back, 3 bases at V and 7 bases at J, with 19 bases in the middle. The CDR3 extends over 15 amino acids. CDR1 and CDR2 (germline): MDHEN, SYDVKM. Drawing the rest from reference TRBV28 and TRBJ2-7, the complete variable domain is DVKVTQSSRYLVKRTGEKVFLECVQDMDHENMFWYRQDPGLGLRLIYFSYDVKMKEKGDIPEGYSVSREKKERFSLILESASTNQTSMYLCASSFYRGGESEQYFGPGTRLTVT.

The sample holds a few counts of this clone. The rearrangement links TRBV5-4 to TRBJ2-1; 9 nucleotides match TRBD2. Germline trimming cut 2 bases from V and 5 bases from J; bases unmatched to any gene: 5. The CDR3 totals 15 residues. CDR1 is SGHNT, CDR2 YYREEE, per germline (reference sequence). The CDR3 sequence is CASSFIAGDHNEQFF. The CDR3 DNA reads TGTGCCAGCAGCTTCATAGCGGGAGACCACAATGAGCAGTTCTTC. The entire variable domain, with the rest obtained from reference TRBV5-4 and TRBJ2-1, is as follows: ETGVTQSPTHLIKTRGQQVTLRCSSQSGHNTVSWYQQALGQGPQFIFQYYREEENGRGNFPPRFSGLQFPNYSSELNVNALELDDSALYLCASSFIAGDHNEQFFGPGTRLTVL.

V gene TRBV5-4 combines with J gene TRBJ1-3; D perhaps matches TRBD1 (5 bases). There are 15 residues in the CDR3. Germline V CDR1 and CDR2: SGHNT, YYREEE (reference sequence). Between the trimmed V and J ends, which lost 2 bases and 0 bases, there was a span of 9 bases. CDR3 in DNA: TGTGCCAGCAGCTTAACAGGTCGCTCTGGAAACACCATATATTTT. It is translated as CASSLTGRSGNTIYF.

This chain joins TRBV4-3 and TRBJ1-1, with D possibly being TRBD1 (5 bases). The V end lost 5 bases, the J end lost 3 bases, and 16 bases lay between the germline ends. The germline V gene has CDR1 LGHNA and CDR2 YSLEER. This CDR3 spans 15 amino acids. Written as DNA, the CDR3 is TGCGCCAGCAGCACTCGGGACGGTTGGTACACTGAAGCTTTCTTT. Its translation is CASSTRDGWYTEAFF.

The chain combines TRBV5-1 with TRBJ1-1, with D possibly matching TRBD1 (5 bases). The germline V and J ends were trimmed by 2 bases and 2 bases, with 13 bases remaining between them. Germline V gene lookup returns CDR1 SGHRS and CDR2 YFSETQ. CDR3 size: 15 residues. CDR3 coding DNA: TGCGCCAGCAGCTTCCGGGACGGGGGAAACACTGAAGCTTTCTTT. Encoded protein: CASSFRDGGNTEAFF.

The V call is TRBV11-2, the J call TRBJ2-1; 11 nucleotides align to TRBD2. The J segment lost 5 bases and the V segment lost 8 bases, leaving 5 bases of the junction unmatched. Germline CDR1 SGHAT, CDR2 FQNNGV. The CDR3 loop spans 14 amino acids. Written as DNA, the CDR3 is TGTGCCAGCTCCACGGGACTAGCGGACAATGAGCAGTTCTTC. Translation gives CASSTGLADNEQFF.

The V and J genes are TRBV18 and TRBJ2-3, with TRBD2 matching over 9 bases. J gave up 3 bases and V 4 bases, and 8 bases lay outside the gene matches. Germline values: CDR1 KGHSH, CDR2 LQKENI. The CDR3 totals 16 residues. CDR3 protein: CASSRARREGTDTQYF. The CDR3 DNA sequence: TGTGCCAGCTCACGCGCCCGGCGGGAGGGGACAGATACGCAGTATTTT.

This chain links TRBV28 with TRBJ1-5; D ambiguous. The CDR3 length is 15 residues. Looked up from germline, CDR1 is MDHEN and CDR2 is SYDVKM. The V and J ends lost 3 bases and 6 bases respectively, with 15 bases between them. The CDR3 DNA sequence: TGTGCCAGCAGTTTTGCCCTCCAGGCGACTCAGCCCCAGCATTTT. This translates into CASSFALQATQPQHF.

This clone appeared once. The rearrangement uses TRBV7-6 and TRBJ2-6; TRBD1 matches 10 bases. The CDR3 has 18 residues. Germline trimming cut 5 bases from V and 0 bases from J; bases unmatched to any gene: 7. Per the germline V gene, CDR1 is SGHVS and CDR2 is FNYEAQ. In DNA, the CDR3 is TGTGCCAGCAGCCTCGGGACAGGGGCCTACTCTGGGGCCAACGTCCTGACTTTC. Translated, it gives CASSLGTGAYSGANVLTF.

The V call is TRBV11-3, the J call TRBJ2-1; D possibly uses TRBD1 or TRBD2 (5 bases each). The CDR3 loop spans 13 amino acids. V was trimmed by 5 bases and J by 7 bases, leaving 12 bases between them. Germline CDR1 SGHNT, CDR2 YENEEA. The CDR3 loop is CASSPGPLNEQFF. CDR3 nucleotides: TGTGCCAGCAGCCCGGGACCCTTAAATGAGCAGTTCTTC.

The chain joins TRBV14 to TRBJ2-2; the D gene is possibly TRBD2 (6 bases). This CDR3 region has 14 residues. Between the trimmed V and J ends, which lost 1 base and 4 bases, there was a span of 7 bases. From germline, CDR1 is SGHDN and CDR2 FVKESK. The CDR3 DNA sequence: TGTGCCAGCAGCCAAGCACTAGCCACCGGGGAGCTGTTTTTT. Translation gives CASSQALATGELFF.

The rearrangement joins TRBV7-9 to TRBJ2-2; maybe TRBD2 (5 bases). This CDR3 is built from 15 residues. Trimming left V 5 bases short and J 0 bases short, with 10 bases between. Looked up from germline, CDR1 is SEHNR and CDR2 is FQNEAQ (reference sequence). DNA of the CDR3: TGTGCCAGCAGCCCACGAGGGTCGAACACCGGGGAGCTGTTTTTT. Translated: CASSPRGSNTGELFF. Full variable domain (rest looked up from reference TRBV7-9 and TRBJ2-2): DTGVSQNPRHKITKRGQNVTFRCDPISEHNRLYWYRQTLGQGPEFLTYFQNEAQLEKSRLLSDRFSAERPKGSFSTLEIQRTEQGDSAMYLCASSPRGSNTGELFFGEGSRLTVL.

The genes are TRBV7-3 and TRBJ2-1, with D possibly matching TRBD2 (6 bases). Looked up from germline, CDR1 is SGHTA and CDR2 is FQGTGA. Trimming cost V 5 bases and J 2 bases, with 13 bases left between them. CDR3 length: 15 residues. CDR3 protein: CASSISGEPYNEQFF. As DNA, the CDR3 is TGTGCCAGCAGCATTAGCGGTGAACCCTACAATGAGCAGTTCTTC. Supplemented by reference TRBV7-3 and TRBJ2-1, the full variable domain reads GAGVSQTPSNKVTEKGKYVELRCDPISGHTALYWYRQSLGQGPEFLIYFQGTGAADDSGLPNDRFFAVRPEGSVSTLKIQRTERGDSAVYLCASSISGEPYNEQFFGPGTRLTVL.

The chain employs TRBV5-1 and TRBJ2-3, with 15 bases identical to TRBD2. This CDR3 has 17 amino acids. Germline loops: CDR1 SGHRS, CDR2 YFSETQ. J was trimmed by 5 bases and V by 4 bases; bases with no gene match: 8. CDR3 in amino acids: CASSSGLAGGPEDTQYF. As DNA, the CDR3 is TGCGCCAGCAGCAGCGGACTAGCGGGAGGGCCGGAAGATACGCAGTATTTT.

This clone was seen once. This rearrangement joins TRBV7-3 to TRBJ1-2; D is perhaps TRBD1 (5 bases). In germline, CDR1 is SGHTA, CDR2 FQGTGA. With 6 bases removed from V and 0 bases from J, the gap between germline ends came to 23 bases. The CDR3 is 18 residues long. Written as DNA, the CDR3 is TGTGCCAGCAGTATGAGGGGTAAGAAACACTTAGCTAACTATGGCTACACCTTC. Its translation is CASSMRGKKHLANYGYTF. Together with reference TRBV7-3 and TRBJ1-2, the CDR3 gives the full variable domain: GAGVSQTPSNKVTEKGKYVELRCDPISGHTALYWYRQSLGQGPEFLIYFQGTGAADDSGLPNDRFFAVRPEGSVSTLKIQRTERGDSAVYLCASSMRGKKHLANYGYTFGSGTRLTVV.

This rearrangement joins TRBV9 to TRBJ2-1; 7 positions match TRBD2. Germline V CDR1 and CDR2: SGDLS, YYNGEE. The CDR3 extends over 15 amino acids. Trimming cost V 6 bases and J 7 bases; bases outside gene matches: 13. Here the CDR3 DNA reads TGTGCCAGCACCCTTGGACTAGGGGCATCGAATGAGCAGTTCTTC. This translates into CASTLGLGASNEQFF.

The chain is built from TRBV27 and TRBJ1-1; tentative D call: TRBD1 (5 bases). This CDR3 spans 13 amino acids. V was cut by 3 bases and J by 6 bases, with 11 bases left in between. Germline CDR1 and CDR2: MNHEY and SMNVEV (reference sequence). CDR3 protein: CASSFRGGAEAFF. As DNA, the CDR3 is TGTGCCAGCAGTTTTAGGGGCGGGGCTGAAGCTTTCTTT.

The chain uses TRBV11-2 and TRBJ2-1; 8 bases agree with TRBD2. CDR1 SGHAT and CDR2 FQNNGV come from the germline V gene. This CDR3 is built from 14 residues. J was trimmed by 6 bases and V by 5 bases; bases with no gene match: 6. This chain's CDR3 is CASSDGREANEQFF. The CDR3 nucleotides read TGTGCCAGCAGCGACGGGCGGGAGGCCAATGAGCAGTTCTTC.

The V and J genes are TRBV29-1 and TRBJ2-5; TRBD1 might be the D (6 bases). Between the trimmed V and J ends, which lost 5 bases and 5 bases, there was a span of 12 bases. Germline-derived CDR1 and CDR2 are SQVTM and ANQGSEA. This CDR3 has 12 amino acids. The CDR3 loop reads CSVRTDGETQYF. CDR3 DNA: TGCAGCGTTCGGACAGACGGGGAGACCCAGTACTTC.